The subject of this entry is one T cell receptor beta chain. Original analysis: Estimates of nucleated cell counts were drawn from the amplification of reference gene primers. Repertoires were generated with immunoSEQ multiplex PCR, while TCRdb's copy carries only in-frame clones and drops some. V and J calls and clone size come straight from that table; D and trimming were deduced from the DNA. Here the sample spans about 260,000 clones, over 80% being singletons. These data come from a study of blood T cell repertoires in COVID-19. Germline CDR1 is SNHLY and CDR2 is FYNNEI. Trimming took 6 bases from V and 0 from J; bases not matched to a gene: 7. The CDR3 has 15 amino acids.

Material for sequencing was peripheral blood. The origin of this receptor is a woman aged 35 to 49 who had recovered from COVID-19. The chain recombines TRBV2 with TRBJ2-7; 8 bases are a match to TRBD1. CDR3 protein: CASRKTGESSYEQYF. CDR3 coding DNA: TGTGCCAGCAGGAAGACAGGGGAATCCTCCTACGAGCAGTACTTC.